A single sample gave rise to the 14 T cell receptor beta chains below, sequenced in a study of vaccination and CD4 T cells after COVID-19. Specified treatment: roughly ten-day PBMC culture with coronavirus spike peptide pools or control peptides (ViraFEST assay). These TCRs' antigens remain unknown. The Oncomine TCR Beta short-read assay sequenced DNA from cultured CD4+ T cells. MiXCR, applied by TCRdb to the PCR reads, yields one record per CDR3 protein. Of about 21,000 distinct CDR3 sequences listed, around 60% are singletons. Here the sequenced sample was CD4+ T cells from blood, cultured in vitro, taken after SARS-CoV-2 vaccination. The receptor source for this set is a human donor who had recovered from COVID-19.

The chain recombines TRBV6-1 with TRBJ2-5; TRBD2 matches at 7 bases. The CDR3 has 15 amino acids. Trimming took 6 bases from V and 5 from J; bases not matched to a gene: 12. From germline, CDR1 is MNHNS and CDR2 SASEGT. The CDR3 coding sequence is TGTGCCAGCAGGGGGAGGGAGGGGCGGGTGGAGACCCAGTACTTC. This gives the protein CASRGREGRVETQYF.

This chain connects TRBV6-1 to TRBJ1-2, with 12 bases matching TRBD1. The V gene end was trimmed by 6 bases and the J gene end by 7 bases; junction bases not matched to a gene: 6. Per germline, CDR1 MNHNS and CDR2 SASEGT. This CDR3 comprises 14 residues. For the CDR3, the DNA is TGTGCCAGCAGCCCGGGACAGGGGGCAGGTGGCTACACCTTC. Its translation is CASSPGQGAGGYTF.

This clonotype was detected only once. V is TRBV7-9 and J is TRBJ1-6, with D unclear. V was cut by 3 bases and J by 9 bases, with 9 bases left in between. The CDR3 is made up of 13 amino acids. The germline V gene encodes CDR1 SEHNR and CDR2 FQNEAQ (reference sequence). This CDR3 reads CASSLTHPSPLHF. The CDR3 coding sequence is TGTGCCAGCAGCTTGACGCATCCTTCACCCCTCCACTTT.

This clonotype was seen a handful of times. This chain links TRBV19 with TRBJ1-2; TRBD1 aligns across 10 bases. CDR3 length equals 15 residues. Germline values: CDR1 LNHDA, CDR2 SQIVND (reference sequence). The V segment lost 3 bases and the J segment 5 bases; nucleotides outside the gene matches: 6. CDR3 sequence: CASSMGKDRGYGYTF. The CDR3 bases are TGTGCCAGTAGTATGGGGAAGGACAGGGGGTATGGCTACACCTTC.

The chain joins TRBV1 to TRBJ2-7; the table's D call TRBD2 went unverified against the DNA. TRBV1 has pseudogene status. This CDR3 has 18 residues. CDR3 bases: TGCACCAGCAGCCCCAAATCTAGCGGGCTCCTTCTCGACTACGAGCAGTACTTC. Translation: CTSSPKSSGLLLDYEQYF.

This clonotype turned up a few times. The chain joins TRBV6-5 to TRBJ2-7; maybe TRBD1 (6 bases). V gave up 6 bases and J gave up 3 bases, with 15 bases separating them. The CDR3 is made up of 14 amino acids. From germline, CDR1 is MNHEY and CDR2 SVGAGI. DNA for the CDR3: TGTGCCAGCAGCTACACAGGGTCCGGCTACGAGCAGTACTTC. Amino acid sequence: CASSYTGSGYEQYF.

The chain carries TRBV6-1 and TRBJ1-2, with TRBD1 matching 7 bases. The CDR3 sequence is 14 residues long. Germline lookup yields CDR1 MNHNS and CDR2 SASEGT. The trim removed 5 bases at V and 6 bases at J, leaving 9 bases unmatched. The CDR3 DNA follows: TGTGCCAGCAGTCGACAGGGATTTATCGATGGCTACACCTTC. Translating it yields CASSRQGFIDGYTF.

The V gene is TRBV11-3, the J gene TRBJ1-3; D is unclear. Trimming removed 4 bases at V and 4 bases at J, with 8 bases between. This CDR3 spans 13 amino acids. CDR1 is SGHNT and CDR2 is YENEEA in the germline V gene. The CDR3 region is CASSSTRGNTIYF. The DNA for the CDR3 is TGTGCCAGCAGCTCGACTCGGGGAAACACCATATATTTT. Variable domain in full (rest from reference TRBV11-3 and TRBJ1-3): EAGVVQSPRYKIIEKKQPVAFWCNPISGHNTLYWYLQNLGQGPELLIRYENEEAVDDSQLPKDRFSAERLKGVDSTLKIQPAELGDSAVYLCASSSTRGNTIYFGEGSWLTVV.

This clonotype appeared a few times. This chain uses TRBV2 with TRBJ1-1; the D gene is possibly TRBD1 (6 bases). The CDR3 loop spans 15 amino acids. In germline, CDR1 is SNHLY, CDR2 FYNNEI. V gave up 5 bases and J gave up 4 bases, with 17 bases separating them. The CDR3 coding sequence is TGTGCCAGCAGTTTAGGGGGGGGCGCGGCCACTGAAGCTTTCTTT. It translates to CASSLGGGAATEAFF.

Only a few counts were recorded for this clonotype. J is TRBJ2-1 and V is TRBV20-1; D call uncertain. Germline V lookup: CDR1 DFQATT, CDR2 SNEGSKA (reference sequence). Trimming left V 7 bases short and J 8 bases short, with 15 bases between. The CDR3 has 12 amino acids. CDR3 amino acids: CSGASSLDEQFF. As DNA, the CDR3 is TGCAGTGGCGCCTCCAGCCTTGATGAGCAGTTCTTC.

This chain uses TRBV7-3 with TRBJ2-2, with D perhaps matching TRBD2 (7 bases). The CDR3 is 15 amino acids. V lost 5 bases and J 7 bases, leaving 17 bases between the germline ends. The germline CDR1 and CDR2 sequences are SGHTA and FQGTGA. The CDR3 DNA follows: TGTGCCAGCAGCCCACGTGGACTAGGGGGCGGGGAGCTGTTTTTT. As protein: CASSPRGLGGGELFF.

CDR3 sequence (DNA): TGCAGTGCTAGGGGGGGGGCCAGTTCCGAGACCCAGTACTTC. It translates to CSARGGASSETQYF. The genes are TRBV20-1 and TRBJ2-5, with D possibly TRBD2 on 7 matching bases. Trimming removed 3 bases at V and 5 bases at J, with 16 bases between. The CDR3 covers 14 residues. Germline V lookup: CDR1 DFQATT, CDR2 SNEGSKA (reference sequence).

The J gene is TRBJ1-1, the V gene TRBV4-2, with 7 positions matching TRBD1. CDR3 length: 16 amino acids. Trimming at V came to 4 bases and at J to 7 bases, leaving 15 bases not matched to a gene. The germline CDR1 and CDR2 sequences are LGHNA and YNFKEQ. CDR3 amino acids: CASSLNPGTVTFEAFF. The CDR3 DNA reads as TGTGCCAGCAGCCTTAACCCCGGGACAGTTACTTTTGAAGCTTTCTTT.

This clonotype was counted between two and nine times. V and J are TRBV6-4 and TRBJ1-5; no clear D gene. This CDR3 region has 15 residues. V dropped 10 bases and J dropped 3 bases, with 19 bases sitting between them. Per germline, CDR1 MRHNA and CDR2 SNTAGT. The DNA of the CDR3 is TGTGCCACTTCGCGGGCTCCCCTGGCCAATCAGCCCCAGCATTTT. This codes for CATSRAPLANQPQHF.